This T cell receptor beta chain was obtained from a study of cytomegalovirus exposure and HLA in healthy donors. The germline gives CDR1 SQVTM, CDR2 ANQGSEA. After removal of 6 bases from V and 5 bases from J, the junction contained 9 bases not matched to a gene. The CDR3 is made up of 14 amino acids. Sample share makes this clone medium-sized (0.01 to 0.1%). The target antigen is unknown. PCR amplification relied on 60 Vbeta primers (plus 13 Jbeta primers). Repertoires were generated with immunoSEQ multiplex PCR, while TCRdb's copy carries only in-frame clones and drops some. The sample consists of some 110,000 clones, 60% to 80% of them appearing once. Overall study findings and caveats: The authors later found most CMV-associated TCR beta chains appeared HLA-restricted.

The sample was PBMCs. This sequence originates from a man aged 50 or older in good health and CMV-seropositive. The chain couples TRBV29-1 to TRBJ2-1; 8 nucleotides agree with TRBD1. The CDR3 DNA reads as TGCAGCGTACGAGACAGGGGCTGGGACAATGAGCAGTTCTTC. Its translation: CSVRDRGWDNEQFF.